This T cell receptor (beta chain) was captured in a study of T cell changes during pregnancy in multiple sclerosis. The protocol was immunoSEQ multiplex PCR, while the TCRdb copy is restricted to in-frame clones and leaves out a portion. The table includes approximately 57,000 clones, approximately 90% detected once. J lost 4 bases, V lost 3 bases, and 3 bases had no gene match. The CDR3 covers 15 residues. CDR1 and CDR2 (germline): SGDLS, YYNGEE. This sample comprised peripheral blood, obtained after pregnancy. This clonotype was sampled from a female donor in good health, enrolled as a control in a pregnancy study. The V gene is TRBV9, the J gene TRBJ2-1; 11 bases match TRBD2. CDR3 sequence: CASSAGLAAYNEQFF. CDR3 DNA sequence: TGTGCCAGCAGCGCGGGACTAGCGGCTTACAATGAGCAGTTCTTC.